Each of the 10 T cell receptor beta chains below was sequenced from the same sample in a study of cytotoxic CD8 clonotypes in ibrutinib-treated CLL. Only in-frame clones appear in the TCRdb table, and some are missing; sequencing was by immunoSEQ multiplex PCR. The data contain about 160,000 clones, roughly 80% of them singletons. Specimen: PBMCs, collected after 24 months of ibrutinib treatment. Receptor source: a human donor with chronic lymphocytic leukemia.

The chain carries TRBV19 and TRBJ1-1; tentative D call: TRBD1 (6 bases). CDR3 size: 13 residues. Trimming cost V 7 bases and J 5 bases, with 14 bases left between them. Germline lookup yields CDR1 LNHDA and CDR2 SQIVND (reference sequence). CDR3 in amino acids: CASTMRGGTEAFF. DNA of the CDR3: TGTGCCAGTACCATGAGGGGGGGAACTGAAGCTTTCTTT. The variable domain in full, with the rest retrieved from reference TRBV19 and TRBJ1-1, is DGGITQSPKYLFRKEGQNVTLSCEQNLNHDAMYWYRQDPGQGLRLIYYSQIVNDFQKGDIAEGYSVSREKKESFPLTVTSAQKNPTAFYLCASTMRGGTEAFFGQGTRLTVV.

This chain connects TRBV5-1 to TRBJ2-1; 9 positions match TRBD1. The J segment lost 8 bases and the V segment lost 6 bases, leaving 6 bases of the junction unmatched. This CDR3 has 13 residues. Germline-derived CDR1 and CDR2 are SGHRS and YFSETQ. The CDR3 reads CASTGTGFHEQFF. In DNA, the CDR3 is TGCGCCAGCACCGGGACAGGGTTCCATGAGCAGTTCTTC. The full variable domain, in which reference TRBV5-1 and TRBJ2-1 provide the parts outside the CDR3, is KAGVTQTPRYLIKTRGQQVTLSCSPISGHRSVSWYQQTPGQGLQFLFEYFSETQRNKGNFPGRFSGRQFSNSRSEMNVSTLELGDSALYLCASTGTGFHEQFFGPGTRLTVL.

The chain joins TRBV4-2 to TRBJ1-5; the D is unclear. CDR1 and CDR2 from the germline V gene are LGHNA and YNFKEQ. V lost 0 bases, J lost 0 bases, and 15 bases lay in between. The CDR3 contains 18 residues. CDR3 region: CASSQDGVAAYSNQPQHF. The CDR3 DNA reads TGTGCCAGCAGCCAAGATGGTGTGGCAGCTTATAGCAATCAGCCCCAGCATTTT.

The chain couples TRBV25-1 to TRBJ1-2, with TRBD1 as a possible D gene (6 bases). V lost 5 bases and J 2 bases, leaving 15 bases between the germline ends. Germline V gene lookup returns CDR1 MGHDK and CDR2 SYGVNS. The CDR3 has 15 amino acids. The chain's CDR3 is CASSSRGQGNYGYTF. The CDR3 DNA reads TGTGCCAGCAGTTCTCGGGGCCAGGGGAACTATGGCTACACCTTC.

The V call is TRBV27, the J call TRBJ1-2, with D perhaps matching TRBD1 (6 bases). Germline-derived CDR1 and CDR2 are MNHEY and SMNVEV (reference sequence). Trimming took off 0 bases at V and 3 bases at J, with 14 bases between the two ends. This CDR3 has 16 residues. The CDR3 protein is CASSLSGGFGDYGYTF. The CDR3 nucleotides are TGTGCCAGCAGTTTATCGGGGGGCTTTGGCGACTATGGCTACACCTTC.

V is TRBV9 and J is TRBJ2-4; 8 bases are shared with TRBD2. V dropped 4 bases and J dropped 8; count of bases not matched to a gene: 8. The germline gives CDR1 SGDLS, CDR2 YYNGEE. The CDR3 has 14 amino acids. CDR3: CASSPAGGRDIQYF. The CDR3 DNA sequence: TGTGCCAGCAGCCCCGCGGGGGGAAGGGACATTCAGTACTTC.

The CDR3 region is CASSSERGYNQPQHF. As DNA, the CDR3 is TGTGCCAGCAGTTCCGAGAGGGGATACAATCAGCCCCAGCATTTT. The J gene is TRBJ1-5, the V gene TRBV28; TRBD1 might be the D (5 bases). The CDR3 totals 15 residues. Trimming removed 4 bases at V and 3 bases at J, with 13 bases between. Per the germline V gene, CDR1 is MDHEN and CDR2 is SYDVKM.

The chain recombines TRBV30 with TRBJ2-7; TRBD1 is a possible D gene (6 bases). CDR1 and CDR2 from the germline V gene are GTSNPN and SVGIG (reference sequence). There are 14 residues in the CDR3. Trimming took off 5 bases at V and 3 bases at J, with 17 bases between the two ends. For the CDR3, the DNA is TGTGCCTGGGCTCAGGGGCGGACTTACTACGAGCAGTACTTC. The encoded protein is CAWAQGRTYYEQYF.

The chain employs TRBV14 and TRBJ2-2; D not certain. V was clipped by 2 bases and J by 1 base, with 8 bases between them. The CDR3 runs 15 residues. The germline V gene has CDR1 SGHDN and CDR2 FVKESK. The CDR3 region is CASSQPRGNTGELFF. CDR3 bases: TGTGCCAGCAGCCAACCTCGCGGGAACACCGGGGAGCTGTTTTTT. Using reference TRBV14 and TRBJ2-2 for the parts outside the CDR3, the full variable domain is EAGVTQFPSHSVIEKGQTVTLRCDPISGHDNLYWYRRVMGKEIKFLLHFVKESKQDESGMPNNRFLAERTGGTYSTLKVQPAELEDSGVYFCASSQPRGNTGELFFGEGSRLTVL.

The V gene is TRBV14, the J gene TRBJ1-2; D unclear. CDR3 length: 13 amino acids. Germline-derived CDR1 and CDR2 are SGHDN and FVKESK. V was pared by 1 base and J by 4 bases, with 7 bases between. The chain's CDR3 is CASSQVQIYGYTF. The CDR3, as DNA: TGTGCCAGCAGCCAAGTACAGATCTATGGCTACACCTTC. Based on the CDR3 plus reference TRBV14 and TRBJ1-2, the full variable domain is EAGVTQFPSHSVIEKGQTVTLRCDPISGHDNLYWYRRVMGKEIKFLLHFVKESKQDESGMPNNRFLAERTGGTYSTLKVQPAELEDSGVYFCASSQVQIYGYTFGSGTRLTVV.